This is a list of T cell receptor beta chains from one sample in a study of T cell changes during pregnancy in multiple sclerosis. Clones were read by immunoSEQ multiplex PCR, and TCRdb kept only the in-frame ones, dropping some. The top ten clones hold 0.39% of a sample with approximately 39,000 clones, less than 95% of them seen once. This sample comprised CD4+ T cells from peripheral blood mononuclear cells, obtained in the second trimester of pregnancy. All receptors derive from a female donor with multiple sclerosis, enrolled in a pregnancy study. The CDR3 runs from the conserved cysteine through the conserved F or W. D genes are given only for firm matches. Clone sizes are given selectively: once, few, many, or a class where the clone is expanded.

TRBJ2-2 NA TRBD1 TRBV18 TGTGCCAGCTCACCTACAGGGGCCGGGGAGCTGTTTTTT CASSPTGAGELFF
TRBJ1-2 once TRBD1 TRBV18 TGTGCCAGCTCACCACGACAGGGGCGGGGTGGCTACACCTTC CASSPRQGRGGYTF
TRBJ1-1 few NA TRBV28 TGTGCCAGCAGTTTGCCCGGGGGCACTGAAGCTTTCTTT CASSLPGGTEAFF
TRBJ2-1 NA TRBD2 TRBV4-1 TGCGCCAGCAGCCAAGTCTGGCCTAGCGGACCCACCTACAATGAGCAGTTCTTC CASSQVWPSGPTYNEQFF
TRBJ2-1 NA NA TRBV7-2 TGTGCCAGCAGCTTCCGGGACACCTGGAATGAGCAGTTCTTC CASSFRDTWNEQFF
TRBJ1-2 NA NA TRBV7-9 TGTGCCAGCAGCTTAAAGACAGGACATGGCTACACCTTC CASSLKTGHGYTF
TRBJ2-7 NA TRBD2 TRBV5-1 TGCGCCAGCAGCTCAAATAGCGGGAGGGCCGAGCAGTACTTC CASSSNSGRAEQYF
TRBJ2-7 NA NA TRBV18 TGTGCCAGCTCACCTCTAACCGAGGAGGCCCAGCAGTACTTC CASSPLTEEAQQYF
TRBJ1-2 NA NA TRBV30 TGTGCCTGGAGTGTTAAGGGGATAGACTATGGCTACACCTTC CAWSVKGIDYGYTF
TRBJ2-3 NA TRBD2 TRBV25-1 TGTGCCAGCAGTGAAGTCAGGCTAGCGGGAATCCCAGATACGCAGTATTTT CASSEVRLAGIPDTQYF
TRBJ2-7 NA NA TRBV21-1 TGTGCCAGCAGCAAAGACAGCTACTACGAGCAGTACTTC CASSKDSYYEQYF
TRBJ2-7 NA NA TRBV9 TGTGCCAGCAGCGTAGGGACCACGAGACTATCGGACGAGCAGTACTTC CASSVGTTRLSDEQYF
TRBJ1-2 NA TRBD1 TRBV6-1 TGTGCCAGCAGAACGACAGGGGGCCCCAACTATGGCTACACCTTC CASRTTGGPNYGYTF
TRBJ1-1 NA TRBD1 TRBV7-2 TGTGCCAGCAGCGCCCGACAGGGGATAGACACTGAAGCTTTCTTT CASSARQGIDTEAFF
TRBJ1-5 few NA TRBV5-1 TGCGCCAGCAGCTTGAGAGGGGAGGCCGAGCCCCAGCATTTT CASSLRGEAEPQHF
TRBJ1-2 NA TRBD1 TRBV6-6 TGTGCCAGCAGCATAGGACAGGGCGCCCACTATGGCTACACCTTC CASSIGQGAHYGYTF
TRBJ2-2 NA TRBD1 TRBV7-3 TGTGCCAGCAGCTTCCTCGGACAGGGTGGTGGGGAGCTGTTTTTT CASSFLGQGGGELFF
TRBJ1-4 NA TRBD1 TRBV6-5 TGTGCCAGCAGTTACTCGACAGGGACGGTTAAACTGTTTTTT CASSYSTGTVKLFF
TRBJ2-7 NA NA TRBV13 TGTGCCAGCAGCGTGGGGAGCGAGCAGTACTTC CASSVGSEQYF
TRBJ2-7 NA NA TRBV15 TGTGCCACCAGCACCTTTGGGACTCCCGCCGAGCAGTACTTC CATSTFGTPAEQYF
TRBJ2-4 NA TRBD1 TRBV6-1 TGTGCCAGCAGTGATGCAGGGGGACGAGACATTCAGTACTTC CASSDAGGRDIQYF
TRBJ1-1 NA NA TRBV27 TGTGCCAGCAGCCTTATAGGGGGAAACACTGAAGCTTTCTTT CASSLIGGNTEAFF
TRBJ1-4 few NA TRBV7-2 TGTGCCAGCAGGCCTACAGTAACTAATGAAAAACTGTTTTTT CASRPTVTNEKLFF
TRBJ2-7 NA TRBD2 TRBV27 TGTGCCAGCAGAAGGGGACTAGCGTACGAGCAGTACTTC CASRRGLAYEQYF
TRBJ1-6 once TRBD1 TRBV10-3 TGTGCCATCAGGGAGACAGGGGACTCAAATTCACCCCTCCACTTT CAIRETGDSNSPLHF
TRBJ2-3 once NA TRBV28 TGTGCCAGCAACAGGGTGCCAAAAAGCACAGATACGCAGTATTTT CASNRVPKSTDTQYF
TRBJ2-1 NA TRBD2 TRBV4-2 TGTGCCAGCAGCCAAGGAAGGCCACTAGCGGTGAATGAGCAGTTCTTC CASSQGRPLAVNEQFF
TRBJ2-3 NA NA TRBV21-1 TGTGCCAGTAGGGGGGGGTTTTTCACAGATACGCAGTATTTT CASRGGFFTDTQYF
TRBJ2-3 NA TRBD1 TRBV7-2 TGTGCCAGCAGCCACCGACAGGGGGGACCAGATACGCAGTATTTT CASSHRQGGPDTQYF
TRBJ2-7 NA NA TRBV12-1 TGTGCCGGCCTCCTTTCCTACGAGCAGTACTTC CAGLLSYEQYF
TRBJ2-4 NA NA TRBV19 TGTGCCAGTTCCTCCGGGACTGGAAGAAACATTCAGTACTTC CASSSGTGRNIQYF
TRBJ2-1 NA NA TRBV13 TGTGCCAGCAGTCTACGCGGATTTAATGAGCAGTTCTTC CASSLRGFNEQFF
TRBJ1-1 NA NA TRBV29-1 TGCAGCGTTAAAGAGGGCTGGGCTGAAGCTTTCTTT CSVKEGWAEAFF
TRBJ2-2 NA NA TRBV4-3 TGCGCCAGCAGCCAAGAACTGAGGTCCGCCGGGGAGCTGTTTTTT CASSQELRSAGELFF
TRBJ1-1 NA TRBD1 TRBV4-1 TGCGCCAGCAGCCAAGAAGGGCGGCAGGGGGACACTGAAGCTTTCTTT CASSQEGRQGDTEAFF
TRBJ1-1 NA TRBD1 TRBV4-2 TGTGCCAGCAGCCAAGTGGGACAGGGAAACACTGAAGCTTTCTTT CASSQVGQGNTEAFF
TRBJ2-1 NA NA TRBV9 TGTGCCAGCAGCGTAGAAGGAGGATCCTACAATGAGCAGTTCTTC CASSVEGGSYNEQFF
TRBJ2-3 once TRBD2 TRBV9 TGTGCCAGCAGCCCTTCCTTCGGACTAGCGGGGGGGCCGGGAGATACGCAGTATTTT CASSPSFGLAGGPGDTQYF
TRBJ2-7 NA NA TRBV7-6 TGTGCCAGCAGCCCAAAAGTTGGATCCCGTCAGGTCTCCTACGAGCAGTACTTC CASSPKVGSRQVSYEQYF
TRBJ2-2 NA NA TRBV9 TGTGCCAGCAGCGGGGGGAGTCGCGGGGATCTGACCGGGGAGCTGTTTTTT CASSGGSRGDLTGELFF
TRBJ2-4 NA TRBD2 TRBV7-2 TGTGCCAGCAGCTTAGCGGTTAGCGGGGTCCAAAACATTCAGTACTTC CASSLAVSGVQNIQYF
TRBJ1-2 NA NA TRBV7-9 TGTGCCAGCAGCCCAGGCCTTCGGAACTATGGCTACACCTTC CASSPGLRNYGYTF
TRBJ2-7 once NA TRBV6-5 TGTGCCAGCAGTTACTACGCGAGTGGCGAGCAGTACTTC CASSYYASGEQYF
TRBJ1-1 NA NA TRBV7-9 TGTGCCAGCAGCTCCCAGATGAACACTGAAGCTTTCTTT CASSSQMNTEAFF
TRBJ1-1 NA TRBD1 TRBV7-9 TGTGCCAGCAGCTTGACAGGGGACACTGAAGCTTTCTTT CASSLTGDTEAFF